A selection of T cell receptor beta chains follows, all from one sample in a study of OX40 agonist ivuxolimab in advanced cancers. Clones were sequenced by immunoSEQ multiplex PCR, and TCRdb holds only the in-frame ones, with some missing. This sample has 50,000 or so clones, with 80% to 95% found just once. The specimen comprised CD4+ or CD8+ T cells sorted from blood, sampled in a trial of the OX40 agonist ivuxolimab. Every receptor here comes from an adult with an advanced solid tumor such as melanoma, head and neck, liver or kidney cancer. CDR3s include the opening cysteine and the closing phenylalanine or tryptophan. The order of the fields is clone size, D gene, V gene, J gene, CDR3 protein, CDR3 DNA. D genes are given only for firm matches. Not all rows give a size; the values are once, few, many and, for expanded clones, a class.

.	.	TRBV27	TRBJ1-1	CASSPRGYTEAFF	TGTGCCAGCAGTCCGAGGGGATACACTGAAGCTTTCTTT
.	.	TRBV6-5	TRBJ1-5	CASRAQEYSNQPQHF	TGTGCCAGCAGGGCACAGGAGTATAGCAATCAGCCCCAGCATTTT
once	.	TRBV7-2	TRBJ2-7	CASSLAPYEQYF	TGTGCCAGCAGCTTAGCTCCCTACGAGCAGTACTTC
.	.	TRBV2	TRBJ1-5	CASSEQGNQPQHF	TGTGCCAGCAGCGAACAGGGTAATCAGCCCCAGCATTTT
.	.	TRBV1	TRBJ2-5	CTSSQEQQETQYF	TGCACCAGCAGCCAGGAACAGCAAGAGACCCAGTACTTC
.	.	TRBV7-6	TRBJ2-5	CASSLDRKEETQYF	TGTGCCAGCAGCCTCGACAGGAAGGAAGAGACCCAGTACTTC
few	.	TRBV2	TRBJ1-5	CASSEKGSYSNQPQHF	TGTGCCAGCAGTGAGAAGGGGAGTTATAGCAATCAGCCCCAGCATTTT
.	TRBD1	TRBV10-3	TRBJ1-5	CAISPGQGFSNQPQHF	TGTGCCATCAGTCCGGGACAGGGGTTTAGCAATCAGCCCCAGCATTTT
.	TRBD1	TRBV13	TRBJ1-1	CASSSTGVITEAFF	TGTGCCAGCAGCTCGACAGGGGTTATCACTGAAGCTTTCTTT
.	TRBD2	TRBV29-1	TRBJ2-3	CSILGGEGKTDTQYF	TGCAGCATCCTTGGGGGGGAGGGTAAGACAGATACGCAGTATTTT
once	TRBD2	TRBV27	TRBJ2-7	CASSPGLAANYEQYF	TGTGCCAGCAGTCCGGGACTAGCGGCCAACTACGAGCAGTACTTC
.	.	TRBV15	TRBJ1-1	CATSRVTGAEAFF	TGTGCCACCAGCAGAGTTACGGGTGCTGAAGCTTTCTTT
.	.	TRBV6-1	TRBJ2-7	CASSEQTLALDEQYF	TGTGCCAGCAGTGAACAAACCCTAGCATTGGACGAGCAGTACTTC
.	.	TRBV5-4	TRBJ2-7	CASSLAGTLDEQYF	TGTGCCAGCAGCTTGGCGGGCACCCTGGACGAGCAGTACTTC
.	TRBD2	TRBV28	TRBJ2-7	CASTLRGGLDEQYF	TGTGCCAGCACCCTCCGGGGGGGGTTGGACGAGCAGTACTTC
once	TRBD2	TRBV2	TRBJ2-1	CGGGSYNEQFF	TGTGGGGGGGGCTCCTACAATGAGCAGTTCTTC
once	.	TRBV25-1	TRBJ2-7	CASSAGLEPYEQYF	TGTGCCAGCAGTGCGGGACTTGAACCCTACGAGCAGTACTTC
few	.	TRBV7-2	TRBJ1-2	CASSPIGMPDYTF	TGTGCCAGCAGCCCCATTGGGATGCCCGACTACACCTTC
.	.	TRBV4-3	TRBJ1-6	CASSQVAGDHSPLHF	TGCGCCAGCAGCCAAGTCGCAGGGGATCATTCACCCCTCCACTTT
.	.	TRBV7-7	TRBJ2-5	CASSSGTTQETQYF	TGTGCTAGCAGCTCTGGGACAACTCAAGAGACCCAGTACTTC
.	TRBD1	TRBV4-2	TRBJ2-7	CASSPGTGIDEQYF	TGTGCCAGCAGCCCGGGGACAGGGATCGACGAGCAGTACTTC
.	.	TRBV7-6	TRBJ2-1	CASSWDPYNEQFF	TGTGCCAGCAGCTGGGACCCTTACAATGAGCAGTTCTTC
.	.	TRBV9	TRBJ2-5	CASSVDLQETQYF	TGTGCCAGCAGCGTAGACCTCCAAGAGACCCAGTACTTC
.	.	TRBV9	TRBJ2-3	CASSVEGIGTDTQYF	TGTGCCAGCAGCGTAGAGGGCATAGGCACAGATACGCAGTATTTT
.	TRBD1	TRBV28	TRBJ1-5	CASTRGAGQGFNQPQHF	TGTGCCAGCACCCGGGGGGCGGGACAGGGTTTCAATCAGCCCCAGCATTTT
.	.	TRBV14	TRBJ2-1	CASSQSGRHHEQFF	TGTGCCAGCAGCCAATCGGGACGGCACCATGAGCAGTTCTTC